The entry below gives a single T cell receptor (beta chain) sequence along with its context. Its antigen is unidentified. The data are from a study of CD8 T cell repertoires and HIV-1 epitope variants. Across the study: Control wells had CMV/EBV/flu peptides, negative Ebola AY9, or no peptide. Cultures ran about 9 days, with IL-2, IL-7 and IL-15 added on days 3 and 7.

Here immunoSEQ multiplex PCR was the method, and the copy in TCRdb shows in-frame clones only, minus some. The table shows a few thousand clones, with roughly 60% occurring only once. The receptor's source is a male donor with HIV. Sequencing was done on a sample of cultured CD8+ T cells derived from PBMCs.

For the CDR3, the DNA is TGTGCCAGCAGCTTAGAGACAGGGGAAGTTGAAAAACTGTTTTTT. Encoded protein: CASSLETGEVEKLFF. This chain connects TRBV7-6 to TRBJ1-4, with 8 bases identical to TRBD1. There are 15 residues in the CDR3. The junction had 5 bases not matched to a gene; V was cut back by 1 base and J by 7 bases. Looked up from germline, CDR1 is SGHVS and CDR2 is FNYEAQ.